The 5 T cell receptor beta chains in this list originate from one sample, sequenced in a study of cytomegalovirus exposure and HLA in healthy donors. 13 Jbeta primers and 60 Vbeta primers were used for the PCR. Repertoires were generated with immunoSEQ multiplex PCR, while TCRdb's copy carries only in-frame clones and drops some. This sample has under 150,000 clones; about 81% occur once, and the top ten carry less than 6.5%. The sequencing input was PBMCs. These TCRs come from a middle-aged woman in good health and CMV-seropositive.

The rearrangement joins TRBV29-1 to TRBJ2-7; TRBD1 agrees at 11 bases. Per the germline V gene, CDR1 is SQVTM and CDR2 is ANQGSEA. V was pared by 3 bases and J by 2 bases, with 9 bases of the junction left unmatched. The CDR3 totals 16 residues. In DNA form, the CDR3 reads TGCAGCGTTGATTGGGACAGGGGGTGGGGGACCTACGAGCAGTACTTC. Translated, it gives CSVDWDRGWGTYEQYF.

The CDR3 nucleotides are TGTGCCAGCAGCTCGAGACAGGGGAGGGGATACAATGAGCAGTTCTTC. This sequence encodes CASSSRQGRGYNEQFF. V and J are TRBV13 and TRBJ2-1; D possibly corresponds to TRBD1 (8 bases). The germline V gene has CDR1 PRHDT and CDR2 FYEKMQ (reference sequence). The V end lost 4 bases, the J end lost 4 bases, and 17 bases lay between the germline ends. There are 16 residues in the CDR3. The whole variable domain, remainder taken from reference TRBV13 and TRBJ2-1, is AAGVIQSPRHLIKEKRETATLKCYPIPRHDTVYWYQQGPGQDPQFLISFYEKMQSDKGSIPDRFSAQQFSDYHSELNMSSLELGDSALYFCASSSRQGRGYNEQFFGPGTRLTVL.

The CDR3 here is CASRIWRGVNEQFF. The CDR3, as DNA: TGTGCCAGCAGGATCTGGCGGGGGGTCAATGAGCAGTTCTTC. The chain has TRBV2 and TRBJ2-1; 8 bases agree with TRBD2. Losses at the gene ends were 6 bases for V and 6 bases for J; bases not matched to a gene: 7. CDR3 length: 14 residues. CDR1 and CDR2 (germline): SNHLY, FYNNEI.

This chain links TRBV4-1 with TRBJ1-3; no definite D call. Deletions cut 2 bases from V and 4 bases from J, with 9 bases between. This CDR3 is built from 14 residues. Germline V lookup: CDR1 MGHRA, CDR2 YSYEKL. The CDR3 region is CASSQLLLGNTIYF. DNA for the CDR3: TGCGCCAGCAGCCAACTTCTTTTGGGAAACACCATATATTTT.

The CDR3 loop reads CASSIRRAGRNNEQFF. CDR3 sequence (DNA): TGTGCCAGCAGCATCAGACGGGCGGGGCGGAACAATGAGCAGTTCTTC. The chain has TRBV11-2 and TRBJ2-1; perhaps TRBD2 as D (6 bases). The CDR3 has 16 residues. Germline CDR1 SGHAT, CDR2 FQNNGV. V lost 5 bases and J 5 bases, leaving 19 bases between the germline ends.